The 31 T cell receptor beta chains reported below all come from one sample, sequenced in a study of beta chain features in type 1 diabetes. General study findings and limits: Shorter TCRB CDR3s, moderately but significantly so, were found in Type 1 diabetes patients in all four CD4+ subsets.

The antigens of these receptors remain unknown. TCRB transcripts that were expressed got sequenced, as all of the isolated RNA had been reverse transcribed. Method: immunoSEQ multiplex PCR; TCRdb's copy keeps in-frame clones and lacks some. This sample has roughly 340,000 clones, with 10% to 15% found just once. The sequenced material came from naive CD4+ T cells from blood. These receptors all stem from a woman in her late teens or twenties with type 1 diabetes.

This clone was seen more than once but under ten times. The chain carries TRBV23-1 and TRBJ2-5, with 8 bases identical to TRBD1. The last part of the DNA fits TRBJ2-7 better; the J call may be wrong. TRBV23-1 is an ORF; its function is uncertain. The CDR3 runs 16 residues. The DNA for the CDR3 is TGCGCCAGCAGTCAGATTAGGACAGGGAAGGACTACGAGCAGTACTTC. It is translated as CASSQIRTGKDYEQYF.

The chain is built from TRBV16 and TRBJ1-1; 7 positions match TRBD1. V dropped 2 bases and J dropped 1; count of bases not matched to a gene: 4. The CDR3 is 15 residues long. The germline V gene has CDR1 KGHSY and CDR2 FQNENV. The CDR3 sequence: CASSQGGQPNTEAFF. The DNA for the CDR3 is TGTGCCAGCAGCCAAGGGGGACAGCCGAACACTGAAGCTTTCTTT.

This clone was detected a few times. The rearrangement uses TRBV11-2 and TRBJ2-5; D not certain. Trimming stripped 3 bases from V and 1 base from J, with 6 bases between. Germline V CDR1 and CDR2: SGHAT, FQNNGV. This CDR3 has 13 amino acids. CDR3: CASSFNTQETQYF. DNA of the CDR3: TGTGCCAGCAGCTTTAACACCCAAGAGACCCAGTACTTC.

A few counts support this clone. The chain is built from TRBV10-3 and TRBJ1-3; tentative D call: TRBD1 (5 bases). Trimming shortened V by 4 bases and J by 0 bases, and 10 bases separated the two germline ends. The CDR3 is 15 amino acids. CDR1 is ENHRY, CDR2 SYGVKD, per germline. CDR3 in amino acids: CAISGTGGSGNTIYF. For the CDR3, the DNA is TGTGCCATCAGTGGAACCGGGGGCTCTGGAAACACCATATATTTT.

This clone was seen a few times. The chain has TRBV5-4 and TRBJ2-3; 14 nucleotides line up with TRBD2. Germline CDR1 reads SGHNT; CDR2 reads YYREEE (reference sequence). The CDR3 loop spans 18 amino acids. The V gene end was trimmed by 3 bases and the J gene end by 1 base; junction bases not matched to a gene: 7. CDR3 DNA: TGTGCCAGCAGCTCGGGGGGACTAGCGGGAGTGGGCACAGATACGCAGTATTTT. Translating it yields CASSSGGLAGVGTDTQYF.

This clone was observed a handful of times. The chain links TRBV5-1 to TRBJ2-7, with a tentative D call TRBD2 (5 bases). Germline lookup yields CDR1 SGHRS and CDR2 YFSETQ. This CDR3 contains 14 residues. V was trimmed by 3 bases and J by 2 bases, leaving 12 bases between them. CDR3 in amino acids: CASSYGGLTYEQYF. As DNA, the CDR3 is TGCGCCAGCAGCTACGGAGGATTAACCTACGAGCAGTACTTC.

The chain joins TRBV6-6 to TRBJ1-5; no firm D call. Germline V lookup: CDR1 MNHNY, CDR2 SVGAGI (reference sequence). Trimming removed 0 bases from V and 4 bases from J, with 7 bases in between. The CDR3 runs to 14 residues. CDR3 in amino acids: CASSYSAGNQPQHF. The CDR3, as DNA: TGTGCCAGCAGTTACTCGGCAGGTAATCAGCCCCAGCATTTT.

This clone was picked up a small number of times. CDR3 loop: CASRGDRVKPQHF. As DNA, the CDR3 is TGTGCCAGCAGAGGGGACAGGGTTAAGCCCCAGCATTTT. This rearrangement joins TRBV28 to TRBJ1-5, with 9 bases identical to TRBD1. Trimming at V came to 6 bases and at J to 8 bases, leaving 5 bases not matched to a gene. CDR1 and CDR2 (germline): MDHEN, SYDVKM. The CDR3 has 13 residues. The full variable domain, rest sourced from reference TRBV28 and TRBJ1-5, is DVKVTQSSRYLVKRTGEKVFLECVQDMDHENMFWYRQDPGLGLRLIYFSYDVKMKEKGDIPEGYSVSREKKERFSLILESASTNQTSMYLCASRGDRVKPQHFGDGTRLSIL.

This clone was counted between two and nine times. The chain couples TRBV2 to TRBJ2-7, with TRBD1 as a possible D gene (6 bases). The ends were cut back, 8 bases at V and 2 bases at J, with 13 bases in the middle. The CDR3 runs 13 residues. The germline CDR1 and CDR2 sequences are SNHLY and FYNNEI. This CDR3 reads CASQGQVTYEQYF. For the CDR3, the DNA is TGTGCCAGCCAGGGGCAGGTAACCTACGAGCAGTACTTC.

This clone was observed a handful of times. The chain combines TRBV7-2 with TRBJ2-7, with TRBD2 matching 10 bases. Germline CDR1 reads SGHTA; CDR2 reads FQGNSA. The CDR3 spans 14 residues. J was trimmed by 5 bases and V by 4 bases; bases with no gene match: 5. This CDR3 is CASSYVTSGNEQYF. The DNA for the CDR3 is TGTGCCAGCAGCTACGTTACTAGCGGGAACGAGCAGTACTTC.

The chain couples TRBV19 to TRBJ2-5, with TRBD1 matching 7 bases. V dropped 7 bases and J dropped 1; count of bases not matched to a gene: 21. CDR3 size: 19 residues. CDR1 is LNHDA and CDR2 is SQIVND in the germline V gene (reference sequence). This CDR3 is CASTPGVGWTGGAQETQYF. DNA of the CDR3: TGTGCCAGTACCCCCGGAGTCGGGTGGACAGGTGGAGCCCAAGAGACCCAGTACTTC.

This clone was observed a handful of times. The V gene is TRBV5-1, the J gene TRBJ2-5; 9 bases agree with TRBD1. This CDR3 has 15 residues. Germline loops: CDR1 SGHRS, CDR2 YFSETQ. V shed 3 bases and J 5 bases; nucleotides not matched to a gene: 8. The CDR3 DNA reads TGCGCCAGCAGCTCTCCGGGACAGGGTTGGGAGACCCAGTACTTC. Protein sequence: CASSSPGQGWETQYF.

V gene TRBV7-2 combines with J gene TRBJ1-3, with TRBD1 identical over 7 bases. CDR1 and CDR2 (germline): SGHTA, FQGNSA. Trimming at V came to 7 bases and at J to 3 bases, leaving 6 bases not matched to a gene. The CDR3 consists of 14 residues. CDR3 sequence reads: CASKQQGSGNTIYF. The DNA of the CDR3 is TGTGCCAGCAAGCAACAGGGGAGTGGAAACACCATATATTTT.

The sample holds a few counts of this clone. V and J are TRBV28 and TRBJ1-5; D gene unclear. The germline gives CDR1 MDHEN, CDR2 SYDVKM. V was trimmed by 6 bases and J by 5 bases, leaving 20 bases between them. The CDR3 spans 16 residues. CDR3 protein: CASRTNGIPKYQPQHF. The CDR3 nucleotides are TGTGCCAGCAGGACTAACGGGATCCCTAAGTATCAGCCCCAGCATTTT.

This clone was detected only a few times. The chain combines TRBV7-2 with TRBJ2-3; 8 nucleotides line up with TRBD2. Per germline, CDR1 SGHTA and CDR2 FQGNSA. The CDR3 extends over 13 amino acids. Trimming took 6 bases from V and 7 from J; bases not matched to a gene: 6. The CDR3 DNA is TGTGCCAGCAGTCACGGGGGGGGAAATACGCAGTATTTT. Translation gives CASSHGGGNTQYF. Full variable domain (missing parts from reference TRBV7-2 and TRBJ2-3): GAGVSQSPSNKVTEKGKDVELRCDPISGHTALYWYRQSLGQGLEFLIYFQGNSAPDKSGLPSDRFSAERTGGSVSTLTIQRTQQEDSAVYLCASSHGGGNTQYFGPGTRLTVL.

DNA for the CDR3: TGTGCCAGCTCACAGGGGACAGGACTGAACACTGAAGCTTTCTTT. It yields the protein CASSQGTGLNTEAFF. This chain uses TRBV18 with TRBJ1-1, with TRBD1 matching over 8 bases. V lost 4 bases to trimming and J lost 0 bases; unmatched junction nucleotides: 4. This CDR3 contains 15 residues. Germline CDR1 KGHSH, CDR2 LQKENI.

The table lists this clone with a few counts. The chain is built from TRBV27 and TRBJ2-3; no firm D call. V gave up 6 bases and J gave up 6 bases, with 10 bases separating them. Germline V gene lookup returns CDR1 MNHEY and CDR2 SMNVEV (reference sequence). The CDR3 runs 12 residues. The CDR3 protein is CASSPYPDTQYF. In nucleotides, the CDR3 is TGTGCCAGCAGCCCCTACCCCGATACGCAGTATTTT.

This clone has just a few counts. The J gene is TRBJ2-5, the V gene TRBV29-1; TRBD2 might be the D (5 bases). Trimming pared 8 bases from V and 4 bases from J, leaving 17 bases between. Germline V gives CDR1 SQVTM, CDR2 ANQGSEA. The CDR3 contains 13 residues. CDR3 sequence reads: CSCGLGSGETQYF. For the CDR3, the DNA is TGCAGCTGTGGACTGGGGAGTGGAGAGACCCAGTACTTC.

This clone has just a few counts. The rearrangement joins TRBV29-1 to TRBJ2-1; a weak D match, TRBD1 (7 bases). In germline, CDR1 is SQVTM, CDR2 ANQGSEA. This CDR3 contains 14 residues. Trimming took off 5 bases at V and 2 bases at J, with 13 bases between the two ends. The CDR3 DNA is TGCAGCGTTCGGCGGGACAGTGCCTACAATGAGCAGTTCTTC. Protein product: CSVRRDSAYNEQFF.

The rearrangement joins TRBV9 to TRBJ2-3, with D maybe TRBD1 (6 bases). V was clipped by 1 base and J by 2 bases, with 17 bases between them. This CDR3 spans 17 amino acids. Germline V lookup: CDR1 SGDLS, CDR2 YYNGEE. The CDR3 reads CASSVWGLGLATDTQYF. In DNA, the CDR3 is TGTGCCAGCAGCGTATGGGGGCTGGGCCTCGCCACAGATACGCAGTATTTT.

V usage is TRBV7-8 and J usage is TRBJ1-2, with a possible D match to TRBD1 (5 bases). Germline V CDR1 and CDR2: SGHVS, FQNEAQ. Trimming cost V 5 bases and J 4 bases, with 14 bases left between them. The CDR3 runs 14 residues. The CDR3 sequence is CASSQQGIPYGYTF. Here the CDR3 DNA reads TGTGCCAGCAGCCAGCAGGGCATCCCCTATGGCTACACCTTC.

This chain connects TRBV28 to TRBJ2-7; D may be TRBD1 (6 bases). V was pared by 4 bases and J by 5 bases, with 9 bases between. The length of the CDR3 is 12 residues. CDR1 and CDR2 (germline): MDHEN, SYDVKM. CDR3 nucleotide sequence: TGTGCCAGCAGTTCAACAGGGAACGAGCAGTACTTC. It is translated as CASSSTGNEQYF.

In its sample, this clone was seen a few times. This chain joins TRBV7-8 and TRBJ1-6; D possibly corresponds to TRBD1 (6 bases). The V end lost 7 bases, the J end lost 6 bases, and 16 bases lay between the germline ends. There are 15 residues in the CDR3. Germline V lookup: CDR1 SGHVS, CDR2 FQNEAQ. This CDR3 reads CASTVTGTFNSPLHF. The DNA of the CDR3 is TGTGCCAGCACCGTGACCGGGACATTTAATTCACCCCTCCACTTT.

This chain links TRBV7-8 with TRBJ2-5; 10 positions agree with TRBD2. Looked up from germline, CDR1 is SGHVS and CDR2 is FQNEAQ. The CDR3 extends over 15 amino acids. V dropped 5 bases and J dropped 4; count of bases not matched to a gene: 7. The CDR3 nucleotides are TGTGCCAGCAGCCCGACTAGCGGGCCCCCAGAGACCCAGTACTTC. Protein product: CASSPTSGPPETQYF.

The V call is TRBV7-9, the J call TRBJ2-5; perhaps TRBD2 as D (6 bases). The germline gives CDR1 SEHNR, CDR2 FQNEAQ (reference sequence). Trimming left V 5 bases short and J 4 bases short, with 14 bases between. The CDR3 runs 14 residues. CDR3 in DNA: TGTGCCAGCAGCCCAAGGCGGGGCGGAGAGACCCAGTACTTC. Amino acids: CASSPRRGGETQYF.

This clone has more than one count but fewer than ten. The rearrangement uses TRBV7-3 and TRBJ2-3, with TRBD2 matching 9 bases. There are 16 residues in the CDR3. From germline, CDR1 is SGHTA and CDR2 FQGTGA. Germline trimming cut 0 bases from V and 4 bases from J; bases unmatched to any gene: 5. CDR3 sequence (DNA): TGTGCCAGCAGCTTAACTAGCGGGAGATTGGCAGATACGCAGTATTTT. It specifies CASSLTSGRLADTQYF.

The chain is built from TRBV19 and TRBJ1-5; 7 bases agree with TRBD1. V lost 7 bases and J lost 7; bases outside the gene matches: 10. Germline V lookup: CDR1 LNHDA, CDR2 SQIVND (reference sequence). The CDR3 is 14 amino acids. The CDR3 DNA is TGTGCCAGTACCCTGGGACAGTCAGAACAGCCCCAGCATTTT. Encoded protein: CASTLGQSEQPQHF.

This chain joins TRBV5-6 and TRBJ2-3, with D tentatively TRBD2 (7 bases). Germline V gene sequence: CDR1 SGHDT, CDR2 YYEEEE. The length of the CDR3 is 15 residues. V lost 4 bases to trimming and J lost 6 bases, with 18 bases between them. The CDR3 loop reads CASSLVGGAQDTQYF. In DNA form, the CDR3 reads TGTGCCAGCAGCCTGGTAGGGGGGGCGCAGGATACGCAGTATTTT.

This clone was observed a handful of times. This rearrangement joins TRBV28 to TRBJ2-3; D gene unclear. Trimming pared 3 bases from V and 7 bases from J, leaving 11 bases between. The germline CDR1 and CDR2 sequences are MDHEN and SYDVKM. CDR3 size: 13 residues. In DNA, the CDR3 is TGTGCCAGCAGTTTGCCCAGTATCCATACGCAGTATTTT. Translated, it gives CASSLPSIHTQYF.

A few counts support this clone. The rearrangement uses TRBV30 and TRBJ1-5; TRBD1 matches 7 bases. Per germline, CDR1 GTSNPN and CDR2 SVGIG (reference sequence). The J segment lost 7 bases and the V segment lost 2 bases, leaving 5 bases of the junction unmatched. The CDR3 is 13 residues long. CDR3 coding DNA: TGTGCCTGGAGTCTGACAGGGAGACAGCCCCAGCATTTT. This sequence encodes CAWSLTGRQPQHF.

V usage is TRBV19 and J usage is TRBJ1-5, with D possibly TRBD1 on 6 matching bases. The germline V gene has CDR1 LNHDA and CDR2 SQIVND (reference sequence). CDR3 length: 10 amino acids. Here the CDR3 reads CATGLWPQHF. CDR3 DNA: TGTGCAACAGGGTTATGGCCCCAGCATTTT.